This T cell receptor (beta chain) derives from a study of T cell responses to AZD1222 COVID-19 vaccine (dated by TCRdb to about 2021). Concerning the study at large: Because spike-specific TCR depth and breadth did not differ between the two schedules, AZD1222 recipients who got a second dose at roughly 4 weeks were pooled with those who got a second dose at roughly 12 weeks. Trial participants were enrolled into age subgroups of 18-55, 56-69 and 70-plus years, which contained approximately 150, 28 and 58 TCR-sequenced participants, respectively. A total of 233 trial participants underwent TCR sequencing, of whom more than 200 had received two doses of AZD1222 and 26 had received two doses of the MenACWY control vaccine. Points the paper makes about the study in general: A significant rise in spike-specific TCR breadth and depth was observed after two AZD1222 doses relative to day 0 and relative to MenACWY recipients. Because no day 14 peak-response samples were available, repertoires were characterized only after the peak T cell response. Conclusions about previously exposed vaccinees were limited because only a handful of AZD1222 recipients were SARS-CoV-2 seropositive at baseline. Nearly half of unique spike-specific TCRs reportedly recognized epitopes outside regions mutated in the B.1.351 and B.1.1.7 variants. Most participants were white British and females outnumbered males, and the authors suggested that clonal diversity may have been underestimated. The 56-69-year group was small, and its depth increase did not reach significance, likely because of low power. Vaccine-associated CD4 TCRs spanned the whole spike protein, with dominant responses in regions 160-218 and 743-854.

The CDR3 regions of human TCRbeta chains were analyzed by immunosequencing. The original pipeline was this. Repertoire TCRs were checked for matches against a reference library of SARS-CoV-2-specific TCRs that had been generated using the MIRA antigen-specificity platform. Breadth was defined as the fraction of unique TCRs that were SARS-CoV-2-associated, and depth was defined as the fraction of total T cells that were SARS-CoV-2-associated. Using the MIRA data, each spike-specific TCR was mapped to the spike region that the TCR reacts to and placed in a CD4 or CD8 class. Log10-transformed breadth and depth values were compared by one-way ANOVA with Sidak's multiple comparisons tests. The table comes from immuneACCESS by way of TCRdb, which keeps in-frame sequences with V and J called. Part of the clones is missing from these tables; in studies checked, under half for an unresolved V gene and the rest for unknown reasons. The V and J calls and clone size come from that table; D and trimming were worked out from the DNA. The table for this sample lists more than 95,000 clones; approximately 89% of them were counted only once. The ten largest clones take up under 7% of the sample.

About this clone itself: The antigen it binds to is not known. No much larger clonotype is one base removed from it; base qualities were not supplied.

V and J are truncated by 3 bases and 3 bases respectively, leaving an intervening sequence of 12 bases. Counted from cysteine to phenylalanine, this CDR3 has 14 amino acids. The retained sequence is limited to the CDR3, 42 bases, with the frame set at the first base. The germline V gene supplies CDR1 SQVTM and CDR2 ANQGSEA. Interpreted using the paper, the time point label stands for: baseline before first vaccination. Vaccinee samples came from UK trials COV001 and COV002, including a single-blind randomized controlled phase 2/3 trial of AZD1222 (ChAdOx1 nCoV-19) in healthy adults. Trial participant PBMC samples were collected at day 0 and day 28 after the second dose for TCRbeta chain sequencing.

The material sequenced was peripheral blood, taken on day 0 of AZD1222 vaccination. The receptor comes from an adult in good health. The chain employs TRBV29-1 and TRBJ2-1; matching of 6 bases hints at TRBD1 as the D gene. The bases are TGCAGCGTTGACGCCCCCAGGGGCTACAATGAGCAGTTCTTC. Translated, this is CSVDAPRGYNEQFF.